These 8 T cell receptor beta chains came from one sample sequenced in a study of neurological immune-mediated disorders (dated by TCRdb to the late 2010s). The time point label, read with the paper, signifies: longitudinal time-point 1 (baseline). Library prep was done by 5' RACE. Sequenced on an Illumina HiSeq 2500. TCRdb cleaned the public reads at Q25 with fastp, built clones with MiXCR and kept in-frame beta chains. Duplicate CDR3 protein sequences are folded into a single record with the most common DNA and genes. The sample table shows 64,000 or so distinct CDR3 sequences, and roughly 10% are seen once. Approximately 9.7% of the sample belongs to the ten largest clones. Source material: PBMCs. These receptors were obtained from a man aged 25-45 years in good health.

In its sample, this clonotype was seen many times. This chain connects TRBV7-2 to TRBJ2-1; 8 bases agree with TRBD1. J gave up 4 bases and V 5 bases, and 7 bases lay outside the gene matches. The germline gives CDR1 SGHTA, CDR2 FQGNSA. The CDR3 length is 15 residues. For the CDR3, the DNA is TGTGCCAGCAGCCAACAGGGGGGATTGTACAATGAGCAGTTCTTC. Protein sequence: CASSQQGGLYNEQFF.

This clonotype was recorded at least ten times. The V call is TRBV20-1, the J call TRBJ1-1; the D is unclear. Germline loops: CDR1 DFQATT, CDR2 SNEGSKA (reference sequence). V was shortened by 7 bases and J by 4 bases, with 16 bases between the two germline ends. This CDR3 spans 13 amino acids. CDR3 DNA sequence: TGCAGTGGGAGTGAGGCGGGGAGCACTGAAGCTTTCTTT. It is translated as CSGSEAGSTEAFF.

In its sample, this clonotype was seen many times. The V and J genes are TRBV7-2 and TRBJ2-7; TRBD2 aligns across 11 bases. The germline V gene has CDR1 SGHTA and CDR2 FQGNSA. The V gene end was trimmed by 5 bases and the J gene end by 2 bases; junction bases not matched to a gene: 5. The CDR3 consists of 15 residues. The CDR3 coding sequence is TGTGCCAGCAGCCTAGGACTAGCGGGTGCCTACGAGCAGTACTTC. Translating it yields CASSLGLAGAYEQYF.

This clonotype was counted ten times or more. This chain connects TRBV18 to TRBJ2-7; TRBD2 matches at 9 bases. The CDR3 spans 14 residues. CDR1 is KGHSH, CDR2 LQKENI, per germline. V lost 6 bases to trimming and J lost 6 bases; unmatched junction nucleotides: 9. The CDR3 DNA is TGTGCCAGCTCGGGGACTAGCAGTTTGGGCGAGCAGTACTTC. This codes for CASSGTSSLGEQYF.

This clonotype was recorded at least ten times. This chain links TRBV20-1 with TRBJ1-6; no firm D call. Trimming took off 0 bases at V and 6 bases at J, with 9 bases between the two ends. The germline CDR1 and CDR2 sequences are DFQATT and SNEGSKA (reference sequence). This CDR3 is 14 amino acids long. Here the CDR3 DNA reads TGCAGTGCTAGAGATGCACGGGCTAATTCACCCCTCCACTTT. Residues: CSARDARANSPLHF.

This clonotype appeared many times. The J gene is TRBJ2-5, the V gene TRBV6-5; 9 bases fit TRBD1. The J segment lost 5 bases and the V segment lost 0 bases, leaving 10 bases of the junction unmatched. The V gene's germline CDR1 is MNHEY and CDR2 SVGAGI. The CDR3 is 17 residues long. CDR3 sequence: CASSYSGRTGAVETQYF. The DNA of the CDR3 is TGTGCCAGCAGTTACTCGGGACGGACAGGGGCGGTGGAGACCCAGTACTTC.

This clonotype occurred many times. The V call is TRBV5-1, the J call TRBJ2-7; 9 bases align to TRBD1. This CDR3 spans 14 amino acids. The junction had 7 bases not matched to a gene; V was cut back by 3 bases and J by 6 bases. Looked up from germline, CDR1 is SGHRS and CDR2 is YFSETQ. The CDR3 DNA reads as TGCGCCAGCAGCTCCGGACAGGGGACCACCGAGCAGTACTTC. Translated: CASSSGQGTTEQYF. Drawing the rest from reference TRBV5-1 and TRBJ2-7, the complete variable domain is KAGVTQTPRYLIKTRGQQVTLSCSPISGHRSVSWYQQTPGQGLQFLFEYFSETQRNKGNFPGRFSGRQFSNSRSEMNVSTLELGDSALYLCASSSGQGTTEQYFGPGTRLTVT.

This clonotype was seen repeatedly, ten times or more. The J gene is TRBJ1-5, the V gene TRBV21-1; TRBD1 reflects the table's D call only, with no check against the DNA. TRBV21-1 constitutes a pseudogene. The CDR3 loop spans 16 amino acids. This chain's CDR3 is CASSKRWDRVNQPQHF. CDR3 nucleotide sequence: TGTGCCAGCAGCAAACGTTGGGACAGGGTCAATCAGCCCCAGCATTTT.